What follows is one T cell receptor (beta chain) and its context. Clones were sequenced by immunoSEQ multiplex PCR, and TCRdb holds only the in-frame ones, with some missing. Here the sample spans approximately 90,000 clones, approximately 86% being singletons. This sample was included in a study of blood T cell repertoires in COVID-19. At the level of the study: Researchers got acute and convalescent COVID-19 samples from the United States, Italy and Spain. Sample material is recorded as cDNA or gDNA derived from T cells, B-cell-depleted T cells, or PBMCs.

The TCR comes from a human donor in a cohort sampled during active COVID-19. Sequencing was performed on peripheral blood.

The DNA for the CDR3 is TGTGCCAGCTCACCACCGGGAGGCACTAATGAAAAACTGTTTTTT. It codes for CASSPPGGTNEKLFF. The V and J genes are TRBV18 and TRBJ1-4; no definite D call. V dropped 0 bases and J dropped 2 bases, with 7 bases sitting between them. Germline V gives CDR1 KGHSH, CDR2 LQKENI. The CDR3 length is 15 residues.